This entry is about one TCR beta chain. This clone has just a few counts. Its antigen has not been determined. Base-call qualities are not available, and no considerably larger clone is one nucleotide away. The immunoSEQ Assay, a bias-controlled multiplex PCR, was used to amplify TCRbeta CDR3 regions from genomic DNA. For the original study's pipeline: The number of nucleated cells in each sample was estimated by amplification of reference gene primers within the assay. To quantify the absolute abundance of each unique TCRbeta CDR3 rearrangement, sequence reads were collapsed and filtered. For each sample, productive Simpson clonality was calculated as the square root of Simpson's diversity index over productive rearrangements. This is the immuneACCESS table as TCRdb keeps it, with only in-frame sequences that have V and J called. A part of the clones is gone; compared with another copy, unresolved V genes explain less than half, and the rest is unexplained. V, J and clone size derive from that table, while D and trimming were established from the DNA sequence. Here the sample has approximately 390,000 clones; about 87% occur a single time. The leading ten clones occupy 10% of the sample.

The germline V gene specifies SGHTS as CDR1 and YDEGEE as CDR2. The V and J ends are trimmed by 0 bases and 0 bases, leaving 7 bases between them. The CDR3 sequence holds 15 residues, the cysteine and phenylalanine included. This entry keeps only the CDR3 DNA: 45 bases, framed from base 1. These data are taken from a study of blood T cell repertoires in COVID-19 (dated by TCRdb to 2020 to 2022). About the full investigation: The collaborator samples originated in the United States, Italy and Spain and spanned the acute and convalescent phases of COVID-19. A freely available public database, intended as a resource for researchers studying the immune response to SARS-CoV-2, is where the repertoires were released. Where available, HLA class I and class II types were taken from metadata supplied by the sample provider and were not determined by assay-based typing. The material from the prospective study consisted of cDNA or gDNA derived from T cells, B-cell-depleted T cells, or PBMCs. Sample metadata almost always included a de-identified subject ID, COVID-19 status, age in years and sex. The samples were drawn from the first 160 participants of the ongoing ImmuneRACE study and from 1,254 subjects provided by 6 global collaborators. Deeply sampled blood TCRbeta repertoires from subjects exposed to, actively infected with, or recovered from COVID-19 were included in the dataset. Overall study outcomes, separate from this receptor: Clinical and demographic metadata were provided uncurated, with the amount varying by source and participant.

In the prospective study, participants were about 18 to 100 years old, resided in 24 geographic areas of the United States, and were enrolled through a virtual design. In the prospective study, cohorts were assigned on the basis of participant-reported clinical history obtained from a screening survey and a study questionnaire. For ImmuneRACE Cohort 3, a participant was defined as recovered based on two consecutive negative NP/OP PCR tests, clearance by a healthcare professional, or resolution of symptoms. In the prospective study, mobile phlebotomists collected whole blood, serum and a nasopharyngeal or oropharyngeal swab from each participant. Prospective study participants could optionally give additional blood draws and questionnaires over an approximately 2-month period. Prospective study blood samples were shipped either frozen or at room temperature before DNA extraction.

The chain is made from TRBV5-8 and TRBJ1-5, with TRBD1 perhaps the D gene, on 6 matching bases. The sequencing input was PBMCs or T cells enriched from blood (not recorded which). The sequence came from a woman aged 45-65 years who had recovered from COVID-19. DNA sequence: TGTGCCAGCAGCTTGGGACAGGTTAGCAATCAGCCCCAGCATTTT. It translates as CASSLGQVSNQPQHF.